The 26 T cell receptor beta chains given below trace back to one sample, sequenced in a study of spatial heterogeneity in lung cancer (dated by TCRdb to between 2018 and 2021). Libraries were built with 5' RACE. Data came from a NextSeq 500. Through fastp at Q25 and MiXCR, TCRdb rebuilt clones from the public reads, retaining in-frame beta chains. Entries that share a CDR3 protein sequence are merged under the most common genes and DNA. Within this sample are around 4,400 distinct CDR3 sequences, with 6.1% of them counted one time only. The ten largest account for around a third of the sample. Here is what the overall study found, with its caveats: The tumor nonsynonymous mutation count correlated with the number of expanded alpha and beta TCRs within the tumor.

No antigen has been identified for these receptors. The time point label, read with the paper, signifies: sample taken at primary tumor resection. This specimen consisted of lung tumor tissue, obtained at surgery. Receptors originate from a male donor with early-stage non-small cell lung cancer.

Details on this clonotype: One base away lies a much larger clone, so this may be a sequencing read error. This CDR3 fails to terminate in the conserved phenylalanine or tryptophan, so it likely reflects a read error. The gene calls are TRBV7-9 and TRBJ1-6, with D possibly matching TRBD1 (6 bases). Germline values: CDR1 SEHNR, CDR2 FQNEAQ (reference sequence). V lost 3 bases and J lost 13, with 13 bases in between. This CDR3 is built from 13 residues. The CDR3 nucleotides are TGTGCCAGCAGCTTGGACAGTTCTTGGCCCCTCCACCTT. Its translation: CASSLDSSWPLHL.

The chain couples TRBV11-2 to TRBJ2-3; possible D gene TRBD2, 6 bases. Germline assignment: CDR1 SGHAT and CDR2 FQNNGV. This CDR3 contains 14 residues. Trimming pared 3 bases from V and 5 bases from J, leaving 12 bases between. Here the CDR3 reads CASSFRGVRDTQYF. The CDR3, as DNA: TGTGCCAGCAGCTTCCGCGGGGTTAGAGATACGCAGTATTTT.

This clonotype was recorded many times. This chain connects TRBV7-9 to TRBJ2-5; D perhaps matches TRBD1 (6 bases). The germline V gene encodes CDR1 SEHNR and CDR2 FQNEAQ (reference sequence). V was shortened by 5 bases and J by 0 bases, with 16 bases between the two germline ends. The length of the CDR3 is 16 residues. The CDR3, as DNA: TGTGCCAGCAGCCCTGGACAGCGAAATTACCAAGAGACCCAGTACTTC. It translates to CASSPGQRNYQETQYF. Looking up the rest from reference TRBV7-9 and TRBJ2-5 gives the full variable domain: DTGVSQNPRHKITKRGQNVTFRCDPISEHNRLYWYRQTLGQGPEFLTYFQNEAQLEKSRLLSDRFSAERPKGSFSTLEIQRTEQGDSAMYLCASSPGQRNYQETQYFGPGTRLLVL.

This clonotype was counted ten times or more. The chain recombines TRBV2 with TRBJ1-5; no definite D call. Germline V gene data show CDR1 as SNHLY and CDR2 as FYNNEI. The ends were cut back, 5 bases at V and 0 bases at J, with 11 bases in the middle. The CDR3 runs 15 residues. The chain's CDR3 is CASSNVGYSNQPQHF. CDR3 coding DNA: TGTGCCAGCAGTAACGTAGGGTATAGCAATCAGCCCCAGCATTTT.

The J gene is TRBJ1-5, the V gene TRBV20-1; D is unclear. V shed 3 bases and J shed 3 bases, with 15 bases lying between them. Germline V gene data show CDR1 as DFQATT and CDR2 as SNEGSKA (reference sequence). The CDR3 runs 15 residues. The DNA of the CDR3 is TGCAGTGCTAGTGTGGGCACAGCTGACAATCAGCCCCAGCATTTT. It specifies CSASVGTADNQPQHF.

Worth noting for this clonotype: Sequence at one end of the junction differs from germline and may be a read error. The chain uses TRBV4-2 and TRBJ1-3; D ambiguous. The CDR3 consists of 17 residues. Germline V gives CDR1 LGHNA, CDR2 YNFKEQ. CDR3 bases: TGTGCCAGCAGCGAAGATCTTGGAAGTGACGCTGGAAACACCATATATTTT. This translates into CASSEDLGSDAGNTIYF.

The chain is built from TRBV7-2 and TRBJ2-1; 9 positions agree with TRBD2. The ends lost 2 bases at V and 7 bases at J; junction bases unmatched: 24. There are 21 residues in the CDR3. Germline loops: CDR1 SGHTA, CDR2 FQGNSA. CDR3 amino acids: CASSLFIVVEYRPSGKNEQFF. The CDR3 DNA sequence: TGTGCCAGCAGCTTATTCATAGTTGTGGAATACAGGCCTAGCGGGAAAAATGAGCAGTTCTTC.

This clonotype is termed medium-sized. The V gene is TRBV28, the J gene TRBJ2-5; possibly TRBD2 for D (7 bases). V shed 3 bases and J shed 6 bases, with 17 bases lying between them. This CDR3 has 15 residues. The germline gives CDR1 MDHEN, CDR2 SYDVKM. CDR3 nucleotides: TGTGCCAGCAGTTTGGGGGGGGCTCGCCCCCAGACCCAGTACTTC. Translation gives CASSLGGARPQTQYF.

This clonotype is judged medium-sized (0.01 to 0.1%). The chain recombines TRBV6-2 or TRBV6-3 with TRBJ2-2, with D tentatively TRBD1 (5 bases). Germline V gene data show CDR1 as MNHEY and CDR2 as SVGEGT. There are 15 residues in the CDR3. V gave up 7 bases and J gave up 1 base, with 13 bases separating them. The CDR3 reads CASKGFQGNTGELFF. The CDR3 DNA reads as TGTGCCAGCAAGGGTTTTCAGGGGAACACCGGGGAGCTGTTTTTT.

This clonotype rates as medium-sized. The V and J genes are TRBV2 and TRBJ2-1, with 8 bases fitting TRBD2. There are 15 residues in the CDR3. Germline values: CDR1 SNHLY, CDR2 FYNNEI. V was clipped by 6 bases and J by 3 bases; unmatched bases: 7. CDR3 nucleotide sequence: TGTGCCAGCAGGGCCGGGCTAGCGGGCTACAATGAGCAGTTCTTC. Encoded protein: CASRAGLAGYNEQFF.

In its sample, this clonotype ranks as medium-sized (0.01 to 0.1%). The chain joins TRBV15 to TRBJ1-1; no reliable D call. Between the trimmed V and J ends, which lost 0 bases and 8 bases, there was a span of 7 bases. The CDR3 consists of 12 residues. CDR1 is LNHNV and CDR2 is YYDKDF in the germline V gene (reference sequence). The chain's CDR3 is CATSRDYLEAFF. As DNA, the CDR3 is TGTGCCACCAGCAGAGATTACCTCGAAGCTTTCTTT.

This clonotype was seen ten or more times. The chain recombines TRBV7-8 with TRBJ2-7, with a tentative D call TRBD2 (5 bases). The germline V gene has CDR1 SGHVS and CDR2 FQNEAQ. Trimming removed 5 bases from V and 3 bases from J, with 11 bases in between. CDR3 length equals 13 residues. CDR3 region: CASSLGLDYEQYF. In nucleotides, the CDR3 is TGTGCCAGCAGCCTCGGACTGGACTACGAGCAGTACTTC.

Sample share makes this clonotype medium-sized. The V and J genes are TRBV5-1 and TRBJ2-5; TRBD1 aligns across 7 bases. CDR1 SGHRS and CDR2 YFSETQ come from the germline V gene. J was trimmed by 5 bases and V by 0 bases; bases with no gene match: 4. The CDR3 loop spans 14 amino acids. The CDR3 loop is CASSLATGVETQYF. Here the CDR3 DNA reads TGCGCCAGCAGCTTGGCAACAGGGGTCGAGACCCAGTACTTC.

The rearrangement links TRBV7-2 to TRBJ1-2; 8 bases map to TRBD1. Germline CDR1 reads SGHTA; CDR2 reads FQGNSA. The CDR3 has 13 amino acids. V dropped 2 bases and J dropped 4; count of bases not matched to a gene: 0. CDR3 nucleotides: TGTGCCAGCAGCTTACAGGGGGCCTATGGCTACACCTTC. Residues: CASSLQGAYGYTF.

This clonotype has at least ten counts. The chain carries TRBV15 and TRBJ1-5; 9 bases map to TRBD1. This CDR3 comprises 16 residues. The ends lost 1 base at V and 5 bases at J; junction bases unmatched: 6. Germline V CDR1 and CDR2: LNHNV, YYDKDF (reference sequence). The CDR3 DNA reads as TGTGCCACCAGCAGAGGAAACAGGGGGCGAGATCAGCCCCAGCATTTT. This sequence encodes CATSRGNRGRDQPQHF.

The sample holds many counts of this clonotype. The rearrangement uses TRBV28 and TRBJ1-5; D remains ambiguous. V gave up 2 bases and J gave up 9 bases, with 8 bases separating them. CDR1 MDHEN and CDR2 SYDVKM come from the germline V gene. The CDR3 is 12 residues long. In nucleotides, the CDR3 is TGTGCCAGCAGTTTACCCCGGGGGCCCCAGCATTTT. Protein: CASSLPRGPQHF.

By sample fraction, this clonotype is medium-sized. In nucleotides, the CDR3 is TGTGCCAGCAGTTTGGGGGGACAGGGGAGATCCTACGAGCAGTACTTC. It codes for CASSLGGQGRSYEQYF. The chain joins TRBV6-5 to TRBJ2-7, with 10 positions matching TRBD1. The J segment lost 1 base and the V segment lost 4 bases, leaving 7 bases of the junction unmatched. CDR3 length: 16 residues. Germline lookup yields CDR1 MNHEY and CDR2 SVGAGI.

This clonotype has a handful of counts. The chain couples TRBV20-1 to TRBJ1-5, with no clear D. The CDR3 spans 15 residues. The V end was cut by 1 base, the J end by 0 bases, with 10 bases between. Per the germline V gene, CDR1 is DFQATT and CDR2 is SNEGSKA (reference sequence). DNA for the CDR3: TGCAGTGCTAGAGTCGGCTCTTTTAGCAATCAGCCCCAGCATTTT. Protein product: CSARVGSFSNQPQHF.

In its sample, this clonotype was seen many times. The rearrangement links TRBV7-2 to TRBJ2-2; D is undetermined. The CDR3 spans 13 residues. Germline V lookup: CDR1 SGHTA, CDR2 FQGNSA. V gave up 2 bases and J gave up 8 bases, with 9 bases separating them. The CDR3 reads CASSLILTGELFF. DNA of the CDR3: TGTGCCAGCAGCTTAATCCTCACTGGGGAGCTGTTTTTT.

Within the sample, this clonotype is medium-sized. The chain has TRBV2 and TRBJ1-5; possible D gene TRBD1, 5 bases. The germline V and J ends were trimmed by 7 bases and 5 bases, with 15 bases remaining between them. Germline V gene data show CDR1 as SNHLY and CDR2 as FYNNEI. The CDR3 is made up of 14 amino acids. The CDR3 spells CASTQRGEDQPQHF. CDR3 bases: TGTGCCAGCACCCAAAGAGGGGAGGATCAGCCCCAGCATTTT. Drawing the rest from reference TRBV2 and TRBJ1-5, the complete variable domain is EPEVTQTPSHQVTQMGQEVILRCVPISNHLYFYWYRQILGQKVEFLVSFYNNEISEKSEIFDDQFSVERPDGSNFTLKIRSTKLEDSAMYFCASTQRGEDQPQHFGDGTRLSIL.

There are many counts of this clonotype. The rearrangement joins TRBV2 to TRBJ2-1; a weak D match, TRBD2 (5 bases). V gave up 7 bases and J gave up 1 base, with 14 bases separating them. CDR3 size: 15 residues. Per the germline V gene, CDR1 is SNHLY and CDR2 is FYNNEI. The CDR3: CASTPTRGSYNEQFF. The CDR3 DNA follows: TGTGCCAGCACCCCTACTAGAGGTTCCTACAATGAGCAGTTCTTC.

Ten or more counts support this clonotype. The chain uses TRBV7-2 and TRBJ2-3; TRBD2 matches 11 bases. V lost 5 bases and J lost 5; bases outside the gene matches: 6. The germline V gene has CDR1 SGHTA and CDR2 FQGNSA. The CDR3 totals 15 residues. In DNA, the CDR3 is TGTGCCAGCAGCCTTAGCGGGGGGGCGTTAGATACGCAGTATTTT. Translation: CASSLSGGALDTQYF. Combining the CDR3 with reference TRBV7-2 and TRBJ2-3 gives the whole variable domain GAGVSQSPSNKVTEKGKDVELRCDPISGHTALYWYRQSLGQGLEFLIYFQGNSAPDKSGLPSDRFSAERTGGSVSTLTIQRTQQEDSAVYLCASSLSGGALDTQYFGPGTRLTVL.

This clonotype is categorized as hyperexpanded. The chain has TRBV2 and TRBJ2-1, with 10 bases that match TRBD2. The germline V gene has CDR1 SNHLY and CDR2 FYNNEI. CDR3 length equals 14 residues. V lost 7 bases to trimming and J lost 1 base; unmatched junction nucleotides: 1. The CDR3 nucleotides are TGTGCCAGCACACTAGCGGGGTCCTACAATGAGCAGTTCTTC. Residues: CASTLAGSYNEQFF.

This clonotype was seen ten or more times. The chain carries TRBV10-3 and TRBJ2-1; possibly TRBD2 for D (6 bases). This CDR3 spans 12 amino acids. Germline assignment: CDR1 ENHRY and CDR2 SYGVKD. V lost 4 bases and J lost 7, with 8 bases in between. For the CDR3, the DNA is TGTGCCATCAGTGGAGGAGGGAATGAGCAGTTCTTC. As protein: CAISGGGNEQFF.

This clonotype is judged medium-sized. This sequence joins TRBV6-1 and TRBJ2-2, with D unclear. V shed 8 bases and J shed 4 bases, with 20 bases lying between them. This CDR3 has 16 residues. Germline V gene data show CDR1 as MNHNS and CDR2 as SASEGT. CDR3: CASGLSILPGTGELFF. The CDR3 DNA sequence: TGTGCCAGCGGCCTAAGTATTCTCCCGGGCACCGGGGAGCTGTTTTTT.

This clonotype is medium-sized (0.01 to 0.1%) within its sample. This sequence joins TRBV9 and TRBJ2-3; TRBD2 agrees at 10 bases. The V gene end was trimmed by 3 bases and the J gene end by 5 bases; junction bases not matched to a gene: 3. The CDR3 extends over 14 amino acids. Germline-derived CDR1 and CDR2 are SGDLS and YYNGEE. Here the CDR3 reads CASSDSGRIDTQYF. Here the CDR3 DNA reads TGTGCCAGCAGCGATAGCGGGAGGATAGATACGCAGTATTTT.